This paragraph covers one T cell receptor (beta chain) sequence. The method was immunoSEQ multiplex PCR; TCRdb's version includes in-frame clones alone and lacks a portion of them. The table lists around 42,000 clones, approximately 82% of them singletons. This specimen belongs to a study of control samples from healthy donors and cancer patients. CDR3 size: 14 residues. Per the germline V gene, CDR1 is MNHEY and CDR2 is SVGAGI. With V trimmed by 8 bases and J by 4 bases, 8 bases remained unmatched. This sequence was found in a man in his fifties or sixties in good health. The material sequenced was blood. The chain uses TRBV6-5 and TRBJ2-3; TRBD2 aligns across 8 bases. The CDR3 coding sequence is TGTGCCAGCGGACTTGACGGGAGGGCAGATACGCAGTATTTT. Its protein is CASGLDGRADTQYF.